These 24 T cell receptor beta chains came from one sample sequenced in a study of cytomegalovirus exposure and HLA in healthy donors. Primers: 60 Vbeta forward and 13 Jbeta reverse. Method: immunoSEQ multiplex PCR; TCRdb's copy keeps in-frame clones and lacks some. The listing records about 210,000 clones. Sequencing was done on a sample of PBMCs. Source of these receptors: a woman aged 30 to 39 in good health and CMV-seropositive.

The chain links TRBV28 to TRBJ1-1; TRBD1 aligns across 12 bases. This CDR3 has 13 residues. Trimming at V came to 11 bases and at J to 9 bases, leaving 10 bases not matched to a gene. The germline gives CDR1 MDHEN, CDR2 SYDVKM. CDR3 sequence: CAAEPGTGGQAFF. The CDR3 nucleotides are TGTGCCGCAGAGCCCGGGACAGGGGGCCAAGCTTTCTTT. Combining the CDR3 with reference TRBV28 and TRBJ1-1 gives the whole variable domain DVKVTQSSRYLVKRTGEKVFLECVQDMDHENMFWYRQDPGLGLRLIYFSYDVKMKEKGDIPEGYSVSREKKERFSLILESASTNQTSMYLCAAEPGTGGQAFFGQGTRLTVV.

This chain links TRBV29-1 with TRBJ2-3; TRBD1 might be the D (5 bases). This CDR3 has 13 amino acids. Trimming shortened V by 2 bases and J by 10 bases, and 16 bases separated the two germline ends. Germline values: CDR1 SQVTM, CDR2 ANQGSEA. The CDR3 DNA reads TGCAGCGTTGAACAGGGTCTCTTCCCACCGCAGTATTTT. It codes for CSVEQGLFPPQYF.

DNA of the CDR3: TGTGCCAGCATAAAGTCGGGACAGGCTTCCTACGAGCAGTACTTC. Its translation is CASIKSGQASYEQYF. The J gene is TRBJ2-7, the V gene TRBV2, with 8 nucleotides matching TRBD1. Trimming removed 7 bases from V and 1 base from J; junction bases left unmatched: 9. The CDR3 sequence is 15 residues long. Per the germline V gene, CDR1 is SNHLY and CDR2 is FYNNEI. The full variable domain, completed using reference TRBV2 and TRBJ2-7, is EPEVTQTPSHQVTQMGQEVILRCVPISNHLYFYWYRQILGQKVEFLVSFYNNEISEKSEIFDDQFSVERPDGSNFTLKIRSTKLEDSAMYFCASIKSGQASYEQYFGPGTRLTVT.

The V and J genes are TRBV4-1 and TRBJ2-5, with 7 bases that match TRBD1. CDR1 and CDR2 from the germline V gene are MGHRA and YSYEKL. V gave up 3 bases and J gave up 3 bases; unmatched junction bases: 13. CDR3 length equals 17 residues. This CDR3 reads CASSHVTGNMREETQYF. CDR3 in DNA: TGCGCCAGCAGCCACGTGACAGGGAATATGAGGGAAGAGACCCAGTACTTC.

The chain has TRBV11-2 and TRBJ1-1, with D unresolved. The V gene lost 5 bases and the J gene lost 2 bases, with 18 bases spanning the gap. Germline CDR1 and CDR2: SGHAT and FQNNGV. CDR3 length equals 16 residues. CDR3 loop: CASSPEHPFFNTEAFF. In nucleotides, the CDR3 is TGTGCCAGCAGCCCCGAGCATCCTTTCTTCAACACTGAAGCTTTCTTT.

The chain combines TRBV28 with TRBJ2-2; 10 positions agree with TRBD1. This CDR3 has 15 amino acids. The germline V gene encodes CDR1 MDHEN and CDR2 SYDVKM. V dropped 6 bases and J dropped 7; count of bases not matched to a gene: 8. The CDR3 loop is CASRTEGQGYGELFF. The DNA for the CDR3 is TGTGCCAGCAGGACGGAGGGACAGGGGTACGGGGAGCTGTTTTTT.

CDR3 nucleotides: TGCGCCAGCAGCTTGGATTCAGGGGTTGGAAACACCATATATTTT. As protein: CASSLDSGVGNTIYF. This chain uses TRBV5-1 with TRBJ1-3; tentatively, D is TRBD1 (6 bases). Per germline, CDR1 SGHRS and CDR2 YFSETQ. The CDR3 covers 15 residues. Trimming pared 0 bases from V and 3 bases from J, leaving 10 bases between. Together with reference TRBV5-1 and TRBJ1-3, the CDR3 gives the full variable domain: KAGVTQTPRYLIKTRGQQVTLSCSPISGHRSVSWYQQTPGQGLQFLFEYFSETQRNKGNFPGRFSGRQFSNSRSEMNVSTLELGDSALYLCASSLDSGVGNTIYFGEGSWLTVV.

The chain is built from TRBV28 and TRBJ1-2; D might be TRBD1 (5 bases). CDR1 is MDHEN, CDR2 SYDVKM, per germline. Trimming cost V 5 bases and J 5 bases, with 15 bases left between them. CDR3 length: 14 residues. The CDR3 DNA is TGTGCCAGCAGTCCGCATGCGGCAGGGTATGGCTACACCTTC. As protein: CASSPHAAGYGYTF.

This chain joins TRBV18 and TRBJ1-2; TRBD1 matches at 8 bases. Germline CDR1 KGHSH, CDR2 LQKENI. J gave up 4 bases and V 3 bases, and 1 base lay outside the gene matches. CDR3 size: 13 residues. The chain's CDR3 is CASSPDRAYGYTF. The CDR3 nucleotides read TGTGCCAGCTCACCGGACAGGGCCTATGGCTACACCTTC.

V gene TRBV10-1 combines with J gene TRBJ2-7; D gene unclear. Germline V gene lookup returns CDR1 WNHNN and CDR2 SYGVQD (reference sequence). The CDR3 runs to 12 residues. V was cut by 5 bases and J by 5 bases, with 10 bases left in between. The CDR3 nucleotides are TGCGCCAGCAGTCTGACAACCGACGAGCAGTACTTC. Translating gives CASSLTTDEQYF.

The chain has TRBV19 and TRBJ1-5; 9 bases agree with TRBD1. The CDR3 covers 15 residues. V was pared by 3 bases and J by 4 bases, with 4 bases of the junction left unmatched. Looked up from germline, CDR1 is LNHDA and CDR2 is SQIVND (reference sequence). As DNA, the CDR3 is TGTGCCAGTAGTATTATGACAGGGGGAAATCAGCCCCAGCATTTT. Translation: CASSIMTGGNQPQHF.

The chain uses TRBV14 and TRBJ2-3; D gene ambiguous. The V end was cut by 4 bases, the J end by 7 bases, with 9 bases between. The CDR3 runs to 12 residues. Germline CDR1 reads SGHDN; CDR2 reads FVKESK. The CDR3 is CASSPEANTQYF. The CDR3 DNA reads TGTGCCAGCAGCCCCGAAGCGAATACGCAGTATTTT.

The V gene is TRBV5-1, the J gene TRBJ2-5; 10 nucleotides line up with TRBD2. Losses at the gene ends were 3 bases for V and 2 bases for J; bases not matched to a gene: 4. CDR1 is SGHRS, CDR2 YFSETQ, per germline. The length of the CDR3 is 15 residues. CDR3 sequence (DNA): TGCGCCAGCAGCTCACTGACTAGCGGGCAAGAGACCCAGTACTTC. Encoded protein: CASSSLTSGQETQYF.

This chain links TRBV5-5 with TRBJ2-2, with a tentative D call TRBD2 (6 bases). The V gene lost 0 bases and the J gene lost 7 bases, with 16 bases spanning the gap. CDR1 SGHKS and CDR2 YYEKEE come from the germline V gene (reference sequence). The CDR3 totals 16 residues. CDR3 residues: CASSLATSIVSGELFF. The CDR3, as DNA: TGTGCCAGCAGCTTGGCGACTAGTATCGTCAGCGGGGAGCTGTTTTTT.

The chain links TRBV11-3 to TRBJ2-2, with a possible D match to TRBD1 (6 bases). The V gene's germline CDR1 is SGHNT and CDR2 YENEEA. This CDR3 has 14 amino acids. Trimming shortened V by 5 bases and J by 3 bases, and 10 bases separated the two germline ends. The CDR3 coding sequence is TGTGCCAGCAGCCAGAGACAGGACACCGGGGAGCTGTTTTTT. Encoded protein: CASSQRQDTGELFF.

The chain joins TRBV4-1 to TRBJ1-6; 8 nucleotides align to TRBD1. V shed 1 base and J 9 bases; nucleotides not matched to a gene: 11. This CDR3 contains 17 residues. CDR1 MGHRA and CDR2 YSYEKL come from the germline V gene. The CDR3 protein is CASSQGITRGPGSPLHF. The CDR3 DNA reads as TGCGCCAGCAGCCAAGGAATCACCAGGGGGCCGGGTTCACCCCTCCACTTT.

V usage is TRBV4-1 and J usage is TRBJ1-2, with 7 nucleotides matching TRBD1. The CDR3 runs 15 residues. Germline trimming cut 3 bases from V and 6 bases from J; bases unmatched to any gene: 10. CDR1 is MGHRA and CDR2 is YSYEKL in the germline V gene. In nucleotides, the CDR3 is TGCGCCAGCAGCCATCTAACTCAGGGGGACAATGGCTACACCTTC. This sequence encodes CASSHLTQGDNGYTF.

The genes are TRBV4-2 and TRBJ1-1; D not certain. The CDR3 runs to 16 residues. Germline lookup yields CDR1 LGHNA and CDR2 YNFKEQ. V was pared by 0 bases and J by 1 base, with 12 bases between. DNA for the CDR3: TGTGCCAGCAGCCAAGATTCTCACGGAGGGAACACTGAAGCTTTCTTT. Amino acid sequence: CASSQDSHGGNTEAFF.

The chain combines TRBV4-1 with TRBJ1-6; unclear D gene. Looked up from germline, CDR1 is MGHRA and CDR2 is YSYEKL. CDR3 size: 18 residues. V dropped 0 bases and J dropped 3 bases, with 15 bases sitting between them. The CDR3 bases are TGCGCCAGCAGCCAAGATCGGCCAGGCTCATACTATAATTCACCCCTCCACTTT. Its translation: CASSQDRPGSYYNSPLHF.

The chain couples TRBV7-9 to TRBJ2-2, with TRBD1 matching 8 bases. The CDR3 contains 16 residues. Germline V gene data show CDR1 as SEHNR and CDR2 as FQNEAQ (reference sequence). V lost 11 bases to trimming and J lost 1 base; unmatched junction nucleotides: 12. The CDR3 DNA is TGTGCCCCGACTAATCCCGGGACAGGGAACACCGGGGAGCTGTTTTTT. Translated: CAPTNPGTGNTGELFF.

The V and J genes are TRBV5-1 and TRBJ2-1; a weak D match, TRBD1 (5 bases). Per the germline V gene, CDR1 is SGHRS and CDR2 is YFSETQ. The CDR3 contains 16 residues. Trimming took off 0 bases at V and 1 base at J, with 11 bases between the two ends. The CDR3 bases are TGCGCCAGCAGCTTGGGCCAGGGCGATTCCTACAATGAGCAGTTCTTC. This gives the protein CASSLGQGDSYNEQFF.

The gene calls are TRBV4-3 and TRBJ2-5, with 7 bases lining up with TRBD1. V lost 1 base and J lost 1; bases outside the gene matches: 9. Germline V lookup: CDR1 LGHNA, CDR2 YSLEER. CDR3 length: 17 amino acids. The CDR3 DNA reads as TGCGCCAGCAGCCAAGCAACGAACAGGGGCGGCCAAGAGACCCAGTACTTC. This gives the protein CASSQATNRGGQETQYF.

The chain carries TRBV18 and TRBJ2-1; 10 nucleotides line up with TRBD2. This CDR3 is built from 16 residues. V dropped 0 bases and J dropped 6; count of bases not matched to a gene: 5. Germline CDR1 KGHSH, CDR2 LQKENI. The DNA for the CDR3 is TGTGCCAGCTCACCACCTGGAGCGGGGGGGCTCAATGAGCAGTTCTTC. Encoded protein: CASSPPGAGGLNEQFF.

The chain joins TRBV27 to TRBJ2-1; TRBD2 aligns across 8 bases. CDR3 size: 18 residues. Germline-derived CDR1 and CDR2 are MNHEY and SMNVEV (reference sequence). Trimming at V came to 0 bases and at J to 5 bases, leaving 12 bases not matched to a gene. The CDR3 coding sequence is TGTGCCAGCAGTTTATCGATCCGTGGCGGGGGGCTGCACAATGAGCAGTTCTTC. Translating gives CASSLSIRGGGLHNEQFF.